This TCR beta chain came from a study of cytomegalovirus exposure and HLA in healthy donors. Findings of the study overall: Accurate HLA-A and HLA-B prediction from TCR beta sequences was reported for most subjects.

CDR1 and CDR2 from the germline V gene are SNHLY and FYNNEI. V lost 5 bases, J lost 4 bases, and 11 bases stayed unmatched. The length of the CDR3 is 15 residues. This clone has a handful of counts. Its antigen is not known. The primer mix had 60 Vbeta and 13 Jbeta primers. Assay used: immunoSEQ multiplex PCR; TCRdb lists only in-frame clones, some missing. Among 180,000 or so clones listed, roughly 9.4% were seen once. The TCR originated in a woman in her thirties in good health and CMV-seropositive. Sequences were obtained from PBMCs. The J gene is TRBJ2-7, the V gene TRBV2; TRBD2 agrees at 7 bases. CDR3 residues: CASSPGGDYPYEQYF. CDR3 sequence (DNA): TGTGCCAGCAGTCCGGGGGGAGACTACCCTTACGAGCAGTACTTC.